Reported below is one T cell receptor beta chain. Its antigen is currently unknown. This could be a read error, since a much larger clone is one nucleotide away. Built from TCR beta cDNA, the libraries had unique molecular identifiers in them. TCRdb itself ran the PCR reads through MiXCR, one entry per CDR3 protein. The sample includes 180,000 or so distinct CDR3 sequences, around 30% of them seen just once. These data are taken from a study of post-analysis software for immune sequencing data. Study-level points and caveats: When patients were compared with controls, 4 or 5 TRBV segments were more frequent, TRBV5-6, TRBV5-1 and TRBV20-1 among them.

This CDR3 contains 15 residues. Germline V gene lookup returns CDR1 SGHRS and CDR2 YFSETQ. Trimming cost V 3 bases and J 4 bases, with 15 bases left between them. Sequencing used blood. This chain links TRBV5-1 with TRBJ2-3; no clear D. This receptor was taken from a girl aged 2-17 years with multiple sclerosis. The CDR3 here is CASSWDAGLADTQYF. The CDR3 nucleotides are TGCGCCAGCAGCTGGGATGCTGGATTGGCAGATACGCAGTATTTT.